Sequencing of this TCR beta chain was carried out in a study of T cell repertoires in cytomegalovirus infection. Study as a whole: TCR beta signatures that were public indicated CMV infection and matching HLA type. Findings and caveats of the study: In two of eight donors, the top clonotype was HLA-C-restricted CMV-specific. Individuals carrying CMV plus the relevant HLA were identified by cumulative frequency of public TCR beta families.

This CDR3 is built from 13 residues. The V end was cut by 6 bases, the J end by 6 bases, with 14 bases between. Remarks on this clonotype: Its specificity is not known.

TCRdb re-called the reads through MiXCR, storing one row per CDR3 protein. The data hold 250,000 or so distinct CDR3 sequences, with approximately 15% observed a single time. V and J are TRBV12-3 or TRBV12-4 and TRBJ2-5; unclear D gene. This clonotype originated in a human donor in good health (CMV status not recorded). Some clones in this sample may be carry-over from other donors' samples. The sample consisted of CD8+ T cells from PBMCs. Here the CDR3 reads CASSNGPSKTQYF. The CDR3 coding sequence is TGTGCCAGCAGCAACGGACCGAGTAAGACCCAGTACTTC.